This T cell receptor (beta chain) was obtained from a study of regulatory T cells in long-lasting Graves disease. General study results and limits: Gene preferences differed: TRBV28, TRBJ1-2, TRBJ2-5 in persistent cases.

The time point is: newly diagnosed GD, antithyroid drugs for less than 3 months. Following extraction of RNA from PBMCs, that RNA was used to make the TCR library. To make TCR beta libraries, researchers used iRepertoire HTBI primers and Arm-PCR of CDR3 regions. In the study's own analysis: From all samples, identification returned over 11 TRBJ and 60 to 80 TRBV segments. TCRdb re-analysed the multiplex PCR reads in MiXCR, keeping a single row per CDR3 protein. V and J calls and clone size were set by TCRdb, not the authors. The sample contains about 420,000 distinct CDR3 sequences, about a sixth of which appear only once. V gave up 4 bases and J gave up 7 bases; unmatched junction bases: 4. This CDR3 is 15 amino acids long. Germline V gene sequence: CDR1 SEHNR, CDR2 FQNEAQ (reference sequence). There are a few counts of this clonotype. Its specificity is not known. Separately, the same data were catalogued under a study of T cells in Graves' hyperthyroidism and ophthalmopathy. That investigation notes: Most expanded thyroid clonotypes above 0.001 also appeared in blood.

The genes are TRBV7-9 and TRBJ2-1; 13 nucleotides line up with TRBD2. Sequencing was performed on peripheral blood mononuclear cells (PBMCs), taken at new diagnosis, from a patient treated with antithyroid drugs. The clonotype comes from a young woman with Graves disease. DNA of the CDR3: TGTGCCAGCAGCTGGACTAGCGGGAGTTGGAATGAGCAGTTCTTC. Translation: CASSWTSGSWNEQFF.